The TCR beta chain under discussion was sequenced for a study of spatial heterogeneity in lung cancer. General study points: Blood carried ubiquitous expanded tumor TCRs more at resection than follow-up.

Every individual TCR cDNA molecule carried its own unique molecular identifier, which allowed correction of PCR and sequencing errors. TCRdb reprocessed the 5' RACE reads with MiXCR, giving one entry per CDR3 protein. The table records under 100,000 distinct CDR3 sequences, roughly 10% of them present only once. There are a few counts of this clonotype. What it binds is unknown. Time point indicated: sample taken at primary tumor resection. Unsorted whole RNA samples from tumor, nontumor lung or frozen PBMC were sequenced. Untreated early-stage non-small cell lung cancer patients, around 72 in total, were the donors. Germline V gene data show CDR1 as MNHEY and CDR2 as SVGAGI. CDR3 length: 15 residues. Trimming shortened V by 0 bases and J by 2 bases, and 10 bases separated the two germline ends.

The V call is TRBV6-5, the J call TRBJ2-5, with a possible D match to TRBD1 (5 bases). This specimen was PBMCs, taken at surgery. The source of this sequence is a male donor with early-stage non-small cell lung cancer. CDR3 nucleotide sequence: TGTGCCAGCAGTTACTCGCCAGGGATGCAAGAGACCCAGTACTTC. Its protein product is CASSYSPGMQETQYF.